A single sample gave rise to the 20 T cell receptor beta chains below, sequenced in a study of regulatory T cells in long-lasting Graves disease. Arm-PCR of CDR3 regions with iRepertoire HTBI primers generated TCR beta libraries. TCRdb reprocessed the multiplex PCR reads via MiXCR and lists one record per CDR3 protein. This sample has 410,000 or so distinct CDR3 sequences, with around 14% found just once. Specified time point: newly diagnosed GD, antithyroid drugs for less than 3 months. PBMC RNA served as the TCR library source. These same records also appear under a second study, on T cells in Graves' hyperthyroidism and ophthalmopathy.

The specimen was peripheral blood mononuclear cells (PBMCs), collected at new diagnosis, from a patient treated with antithyroid drugs. These receptors were collected from a woman in her thirties with Graves disease.

This clonotype has ten or more counts. The J gene is TRBJ1-5, the V gene TRBV10-3; D ambiguous. The germline V gene has CDR1 ENHRY and CDR2 SYGVKD. This CDR3 spans 14 amino acids. Between the trimmed V and J ends, which lost 3 bases and 4 bases, there was a span of 10 bases. CDR3 nucleotide sequence: TGTGCCATCAGTGATCAAGGGAATAATCAGCCCCAGCATTTT. It encodes CAISDQGNNQPQHF.

This clonotype has more than one count but fewer than ten. V is TRBV24-1 and J is TRBJ1-5, with 9 bases fitting TRBD1. After removal of 6 bases from V and 7 bases from J, the junction contained 6 bases not matched to a gene. Looked up from germline, CDR1 is KGHDR and CDR2 is SFDVKD. The length of the CDR3 is 14 residues. CDR3 protein: CATSTGTGLQPQHF. The DNA of the CDR3 is TGTGCCACCAGTACCGGGACAGGGTTACAGCCCCAGCATTTT.

This clonotype came up a few times. As DNA, the CDR3 is TGTGCCAGCTCAGCCCAGGGGGCGCGAGGAAACACCATATATTTT. This gives the protein CASSAQGARGNTIYF. This sequence joins TRBV18 and TRBJ1-3; 8 bases are shared with TRBD1. V shed 5 bases, J shed 4 bases, and the junction held 7 bases outside the gene matches. The CDR3 sequence is 15 residues long. The germline CDR1 and CDR2 sequences are KGHSH and LQKENI.

As for this clonotype: This clone may be a read error of a much larger clone one base away. This chain connects TRBV29-1 to TRBJ2-5; D gene ambiguous. The V and J ends lost 3 bases and 11 bases respectively, with 25 bases between them. The CDR3 totals 15 residues. Germline V gene lookup returns CDR1 SQVTM and CDR2 ANQGSEA. The CDR3 sequence: CSVEVQMSSYNEQYF. The DNA for the CDR3 is TGCAGCGTTGAGGTGCAAATGAGCTCCTACAATGAGCAGTACTTC.

This chain connects TRBV7-9 to TRBJ2-1; 13 bases map to TRBD2. The germline CDR1 and CDR2 sequences are SEHNR and FQNEAQ (reference sequence). With 5 bases clipped from V and 12 bases from J, the junction kept 7 bases outside the gene matches. The CDR3 is 14 residues long. CDR3 in DNA: TGTGCCAGCAGCACTAGCGGGAGGGCCGGTGGGCAGTTCTTC. Encoded protein: CASSTSGRAGGQFF.

This clonotype was observed many times. This chain uses TRBV3-1 with TRBJ1-6; 7 bases agree with TRBD1. CDR3 length equals 16 residues. CDR1 is LGHDT, CDR2 YNNKEL, per germline (reference sequence). V gave up 4 bases and J gave up 6 bases; unmatched junction bases: 9. The CDR3 nucleotides are TGTGCCAGCAGCCTCGGGACAGCCGGCTCTAATTCACCCCTCCACTTT. This codes for CASSLGTAGSNSPLHF.

This clonotype showed up many times. The V and J genes are TRBV5-1 and TRBJ2-2; D might be TRBD2 (6 bases). The germline CDR1 and CDR2 sequences are SGHRS and YFSETQ. The ends were cut back, 4 bases at V and 3 bases at J, with 16 bases in the middle. This CDR3 spans 16 amino acids. CDR3 sequence (DNA): TGCGCCAGCAGCCCCATGACTAGGACTGACACCGGGGAGCTGTTTTTT. Translating gives CASSPMTRTDTGELFF. The full variable domain, its missing parts supplied by reference TRBV5-1 and TRBJ2-2, is KAGVTQTPRYLIKTRGQQVTLSCSPISGHRSVSWYQQTPGQGLQFLFEYFSETQRNKGNFPGRFSGRQFSNSRSEMNVSTLELGDSALYLCASSPMTRTDTGELFFGEGSRLTVL.

This clonotype appeared many times. The rearrangement uses TRBV3-1 and TRBJ2-7; D is unresolved. This CDR3 contains 14 residues. V was cut by 0 bases and J by 4 bases, with 10 bases left in between. Per the germline V gene, CDR1 is LGHDT and CDR2 is YNNKEL (reference sequence). The CDR3 nucleotides read TGTGCCAGCAGCCAAGAAATTGCCGGGTACGAGCAGTACTTC. Translating it yields CASSQEIAGYEQYF.

This clonotype was seen at least ten times. V is TRBV7-9 and J is TRBJ2-5; 15 nucleotides agree with TRBD2. After removal of 4 bases from V and 2 bases from J, the junction contained 5 bases not matched to a gene. The CDR3 has 17 amino acids. Looked up from germline, CDR1 is SEHNR and CDR2 is FQNEAQ (reference sequence). As DNA, the CDR3 is TGTGCCAGCAGCTGGGGGACTAGCGGGAGGAGGCAAGAGACCCAGTACTTC. Translated, it gives CASSWGTSGRRQETQYF.

This clonotype has ten or more counts. The genes are TRBV28 and TRBJ1-2; no firm D call. Deletions cut 5 bases from V and 6 bases from J, with 19 bases between. The CDR3 is 15 residues long. CDR1 MDHEN and CDR2 SYDVKM come from the germline V gene. CDR3 protein: CASSPLRLGGNGYTF. The CDR3 nucleotides read TGTGCCAGCAGTCCCCTTAGGTTGGGAGGGAATGGCTACACCTTC.

Many counts were recorded for this clonotype. Here the CDR3 reads CASSQELGGGGNEQFF. The CDR3 DNA reads TGCGCCAGCAGCCAAGAGTTAGGGGGGGGCGGCAATGAGCAGTTCTTC. The chain links TRBV4-1 to TRBJ2-1, with D perhaps TRBD2 (7 bases). V lost 0 bases to trimming and J lost 6 bases, with 15 bases between them. From germline, CDR1 is MGHRA and CDR2 YSYEKL. The CDR3 is made up of 16 amino acids.

At least ten counts were recorded for this clonotype. V and J are TRBV18 and TRBJ1-5; 7 nucleotides match TRBD1. This CDR3 region has 17 residues. CDR1 is KGHSH and CDR2 is LQKENI in the germline V gene. The V segment lost 3 bases and the J segment 7 bases; nucleotides outside the gene matches: 15. CDR3 loop: CASSPKRTGGDWQPQHF. CDR3 coding DNA: TGTGCCAGCTCACCGAAACGGACAGGTGGCGATTGGCAGCCCCAGCATTTT. Looking up the rest from reference TRBV18 and TRBJ1-5 gives the full variable domain: NAGVMQNPRHLVRRRGQEARLRCSPMKGHSHVYWYRQLPEEGLKFMVYLQKENIIDESGMPKERFSAEFPKEGPSILRIQQVVRGDSAAYFCASSPKRTGGDWQPQHFGDGTRLSIL.

Many counts were recorded for this clonotype. V and J are TRBV27 and TRBJ2-7; D may match TRBD1 or TRBD2 (6 bases each). The germline V gene has CDR1 MNHEY and CDR2 SMNVEV (reference sequence). Trimming stripped 4 bases from V and 0 bases from J, with 10 bases between. The CDR3 is 14 residues long. This CDR3 reads CASSWGAGSYEQYF. For the CDR3, the DNA is TGTGCCAGCAGTTGGGGGGCCGGCTCCTACGAGCAGTACTTC.

The sample holds many counts of this clonotype. The chain recombines TRBV11-3 with TRBJ2-1, with a possible D match to TRBD2 (5 bases). This CDR3 has 14 residues. The germline V and J ends were trimmed by 0 bases and 10 bases, with 13 bases remaining between them. Germline CDR1 SGHNT, CDR2 YENEEA. The CDR3 region has the DNA TGTGCCAGCAGCTTAGATTCGGGCGGGTCCGAGCAGTTCTTC. It specifies CASSLDSGGSEQFF.

The rearrangement links TRBV24-1 to TRBJ1-5; D call uncertain. The germline CDR1 and CDR2 sequences are KGHDR and SFDVKD. The CDR3 runs 12 residues. The V end lost 4 bases, the J end lost 9 bases, and 9 bases lay between the germline ends. The CDR3 spells CATSDEWGPQHF. The CDR3 coding sequence is TGTGCCACCAGTGACGAATGGGGGCCCCAGCATTTT.

Ten or more counts support this clonotype. The DNA of the CDR3 is TGTGCCAGCAGTCCTAATAAGGGAGGTGGCTACACCTTC. Translating gives CASSPNKGGGYTF. This sequence joins TRBV28 and TRBJ1-2; D is unresolved. From germline, CDR1 is MDHEN and CDR2 SYDVKM. Trimming cost V 5 bases and J 7 bases, with 14 bases left between them. The CDR3 spans 13 residues.

This clonotype was counted many times. A read error may explain this, as a much larger clone is one base away. The genes are TRBV11-2 and TRBJ2-7; D is uncertain. In germline, CDR1 is SGHAT, CDR2 FQNNGV. The CDR3 sequence is 15 residues long. Deletions cut 1 base from V and 2 bases from J, with 12 bases between. The CDR3: CASSLGTGPPYEQYF. The CDR3, as DNA: TGTGCCAGCAGCTTAGGGACCGGCCCCCCCTACGAGCAGTACTTC.

Many counts were recorded for this clonotype. The chain carries TRBV19 and TRBJ2-5; perhaps TRBD2 as D (5 bases). Per germline, CDR1 LNHDA and CDR2 SQIVND (reference sequence). The CDR3 is 14 residues long. The V and J ends lost 0 bases and 5 bases respectively, with 10 bases between them. DNA for the CDR3: TGTGCCAGTAGTATAGATACGGGAATGGAGACCCAGTACTTC. Amino acids: CASSIDTGMETQYF.

This clonotype was seen repeatedly, ten times or more. The chain joins TRBV28 to TRBJ2-7, with D maybe TRBD2 (5 bases). This CDR3 region has 16 residues. Germline CDR1 reads MDHEN; CDR2 reads SYDVKM. Trimming pared 1 base from V and 4 bases from J, leaving 17 bases between. The CDR3 reads CASSLSADRRRYEQYF. The CDR3 region has the DNA TGTGCCAGCAGTTTATCGGCGGACCGGAGGCGGTACGAGCAGTACTTC.

This clonotype occurred once. The chain employs TRBV9 and TRBJ2-1; 7 nucleotides match TRBD2. Germline V gene data show CDR1 as SGDLS and CDR2 as YYNGEE. V dropped 4 bases and J dropped 4; count of bases not matched to a gene: 11. The CDR3 is 16 amino acids. The CDR3 sequence: CASSPPSGKDYNEQFF. CDR3 bases: TGTGCCAGCAGCCCACCCAGCGGGAAGGATTACAATGAGCAGTTCTTC. Full variable domain (missing parts from reference TRBV9 and TRBJ2-1): DSGVTQTPKHLITATGQRVTLRCSPRSGDLSVYWYQQSLDQGLQFLIQYYNGEERAKGNILERFSAQQFPDLHSELNLSSLELGDSALYFCASSPPSGKDYNEQFFGPGTRLTVL.